Shown below are 7 T cell receptor beta chains from a single sample sequenced in a study of graft-versus-host responses after intestinal transplantation. The assay was immunoSEQ multiplex PCR, and TCRdb's table has in-frame clones only and misses some. The sample yields about 86,000 clones, roughly 90% seen once. Antigen specificity for these receptors is unknown. Sequences were derived from unstimulated CD8+ T cells sorted from spleen or lymph node cells, sampled before intestinal transplant. These receptors were obtained from a human donor who received an intestinal transplant.

This clone was detected only once. The chain uses TRBV12-5 and TRBJ1-2, with 8 bases that match TRBD1. This CDR3 has 14 residues. Looked up from germline, CDR1 is LGHNT and CDR2 is FRNRAP. Trimming took 5 bases from V and 1 from J; bases not matched to a gene: 3. Here the CDR3 reads CASGPGQVNYGYTF. DNA for the CDR3: TGTGCTAGTGGTCCGGGACAGGTTAACTATGGCTACACCTTC.

The V call is TRBV27, the J call TRBJ2-7; TRBD1 might be the D (5 bases). Germline CDR1 is MNHEY and CDR2 is SMNVEV (reference sequence). This CDR3 region has 13 residues. The V end was cut by 2 bases, the J end by 4 bases, with 9 bases between. The CDR3 nucleotides read TGTGCCAGCAGTTTACGGGCAGGGTACGAGCAGTACTTC. As protein: CASSLRAGYEQYF.

This clone has just one count. This rearrangement joins TRBV10-2 to TRBJ2-1, with 10 bases lining up with TRBD2. There are 15 residues in the CDR3. Unmatched junction bases numbered 4, after V lost 0 bases and J lost 8 bases. Per germline, CDR1 WSHSY and CDR2 SAAADI. This CDR3 reads CASSESSGRQDEQFF. The CDR3 coding sequence is TGCGCCAGCAGTGAGTCTAGCGGGAGGCAAGATGAGCAGTTCTTC.

The rearrangement uses TRBV4-1 and TRBJ2-7; 7 positions match TRBD1. CDR1 and CDR2 (germline): MGHRA, YSYEKL. The V gene end was trimmed by 0 bases and the J gene end by 5 bases; junction bases not matched to a gene: 7. The CDR3 is made up of 15 amino acids. The CDR3 DNA follows: TGCGCCAGCAGCCAAGATCTAAGACAGGGCGACGAGCAGTACTTC. Its protein is CASSQDLRQGDEQYF.

The chain carries TRBV6-1 and TRBJ1-3; 9 positions match TRBD1. Germline V CDR1 and CDR2: MNHNS, SASEGT. The CDR3 contains 17 residues. V shed 3 bases, J shed 2 bases, and the junction held 8 bases outside the gene matches. CDR3 nucleotides: TGTGCCAGCAGTGATTTTGTCGGGACAGGGACTGGAAACACCATATATTTT. Encoded protein: CASSDFVGTGTGNTIYF.

This clone was detected once. The chain uses TRBV5-6 and TRBJ2-1, with D tentatively TRBD2 (6 bases). The CDR3 spans 16 residues. Germline CDR1 reads SGHDT; CDR2 reads YYEEEE. V was trimmed by 0 bases and J by 7 bases, leaving 17 bases between them. The chain's CDR3 is CASSLEESGWGNEQFF. The CDR3 DNA is TGTGCCAGCAGCTTGGAAGAAAGCGGGTGGGGGAATGAGCAGTTCTTC.

The chain recombines TRBV6-1 with TRBJ1-5; TRBD1 matches 7 bases. The CDR3 has 14 amino acids. The V and J ends lost 4 bases and 4 bases, in that order; junction bases with no gene match: 4. Germline values: CDR1 MNHNS, CDR2 SASEGT. CDR3 residues: CASSVGTENQPQHF. The CDR3 nucleotides are TGTGCCAGCAGTGTTGGGACAGAGAATCAGCCCCAGCATTTT.